This TCR beta chain was found in a study of cytomegalovirus exposure and HLA in healthy donors. Whole-study results and caveats: Association of 15,000 to 20,000 TCR beta sequences with HLA alleles was found at 0.05 false discovery rate in a later analysis.

This PCR relied on a set of 60 Vbeta primers and 13 Jbeta primers. The data were produced by immunoSEQ multiplex PCR, yet TCRdb's version contains in-frame clones alone and is incomplete. The repertoire shows 65,000 to 95,000 clones; the top ten hold roughly 5%. With regard to this clone: Its antigen is currently unknown. The junction does not match germline at one end; this may be a read error.

The receptor was isolated from a man aged 30 to 45 in good health and CMV-seronegative. The sequenced sample was PBMCs.

In DNA form, the CDR3 reads TGTGCCGGGAGTGTAATGGGACTAGATACCGGGGAGCTGTTTTTT. Its protein is CAGSVMGLDTGELFF. V is TRBV30 and J is TRBJ2-2; 8 bases are shared with TRBD2. CDR3 length equals 15 residues. In germline, CDR1 is GTSNPN, CDR2 SVGIG (reference sequence).